This TCR beta chain was identified in a study of T cell responses to AZD1222 COVID-19 vaccine. The V gene's germline CDR1 is MNHEY and CDR2 SMNVEV (reference sequence). The CDR3 has 14 residues. Trimming took 5 bases from V and 3 from J, leaving 14 bases between them. Sequenced by immunoSEQ multiplex PCR; TCRdb stores in-frame clones only, minus some. The data hold roughly 120,000 clones, with nearly 90% observed a single time. Sequences were derived from peripheral blood, sampled on day 0 of AZD1222 vaccination. The receptor was derived from an adult in good health. This chain links TRBV27 with TRBJ2-7, with D possibly matching TRBD2 (6 bases). Written as DNA, the CDR3 is TGTGCCAGCAGTCCCAGACTAGGAGGCTACGAGCAGTACTTC. Translated, it gives CASSPRLGGYEQYF.